This T cell receptor (beta chain) was sequenced during a study of T cell responses to AZD1222 COVID-19 vaccine (TCRdb year 2021). For the wider study: AZD1222 recipients whose second dose came at about 4 weeks and those whose second dose came at about 12 weeks were combined into one group, since spike-specific TCR depth and breadth did not differ between the two schedules. A total of just over 230 trial participants underwent TCR sequencing, of whom approximately 200 had received two doses of AZD1222 and around 25 had received two doses of the MenACWY control vaccine. Trial participants were enrolled into age subgroups of 18-55, 56-69 and 70-plus years, which contained 148, 28 and 57 TCR-sequenced participants, respectively. General study outcomes and caveats: After two AZD1222 doses, spike-specific TCR breadth and depth were significantly higher than at day 0 and than in MenACWY recipients. In the small 56-69-year group, the increase in depth fell short of significance, most likely because of low power. Participants were mostly white British, with more females than males. The authors suggested clonal diversity may have been underestimated. Epitopes outside the regions mutated in the B.1.351 and B.1.1.7 variants were reportedly recognized by nearly half of the unique spike-specific TCRs. Because no day 14 peak-response samples were available, the repertoires could be characterized only after the peak T cell response. The whole spike protein was spanned by vaccine-associated CD4 TCRs, and dominant responses were seen in regions 160-218 and 743-854. Conclusions about previously exposed vaccinees were limited because only six AZD1222 recipients were SARS-CoV-2 seropositive at baseline.

Remarks on this clone: Its specific antigen is unknown. No clone much larger than this one lies a single base away; base qualities are absent.

The CDR3 regions of human TCRbeta chains were subjected to immunosequencing. From the authors' description of their analysis: TCRs in the repertoires were compared against a reference library of SARS-CoV-2-specific TCRs that had been generated with the MIRA antigen-specificity platform. Breadth meant the fraction of unique TCRs that were SARS-CoV-2-associated, whereas depth meant the fraction of total T cells that were SARS-CoV-2-associated. Using the MIRA data, each spike-specific TCR was assigned both to the spike region to which the TCR was reactive and to a CD4 or CD8 class. Log10-transformed breadth and depth values were compared by one-way ANOVA with Sidak's multiple comparisons tests. The table comes from immuneACCESS by way of TCRdb, which keeps in-frame sequences with V and J called. Part of the clones is missing from these tables; in studies checked, under half for an unresolved V gene and the rest for unknown reasons. V and J calls and clone size are as listed in that table; D and trimming were resolved from the DNA. A total of some 96,000 clones appear in this sample, roughly nine tenths of them only once. The ten largest make up roughly 2% of the sample.

Via the germline V gene, CDR1 is SGHTA and CDR2 FQGNSA. Counted from cysteine to phenylalanine, this CDR3 has 14 amino acids. The read is trimmed to its CDR3 DNA, 42 bases read in frame from base 1. V and J lose 3 bases and 3 bases, and a span of 9 bases separates them. The sample's time point, from its label and the paper: baseline before first vaccination. Samples from vaccinated people were obtained from the UK trials COV001 and COV002, which included a single-blind randomized controlled phase 2/3 trial of AZD1222 (ChAdOx1 nCoV-19) in healthy adults. For TCRbeta chain sequencing, PBMC samples were collected from trial participants at day 0 and at day 28 after the second dose.

The chain is made from TRBV7-2 and TRBJ1-5; a tentative D call is TRBD1 (6 bases match). This TCR was recovered from an adult in good health. The sample in question was peripheral blood, obtained on day 0 of AZD1222 vaccination. The CDR3 region has the sequence CASSFRGDNQPQHF. The nucleotide sequence is given as TGTGCCAGCAGCTTCAGGGGCGACAATCAGCCCCAGCATTTT. With the rest looked up from the reference TRBV7-2 and TRBJ1-5 genes rather than sequenced, the full variable domain is GAGVSQSPSNKVTEKGKDVELRCDPISGHTALYWYRQSLGQGLEFLIYFQGNSAPDKSGLPSDRFSAERTGGSVSTLTIQRTQQEDSAVYLCASSFRGDNQPQHFGDGTRLSIL.